This TCR beta chain was obtained from a study of blood T cells in healthy people across ages (dated by TCRdb to 2013 to 2016). A note on the overall study: In model experiments, template switching captured roughly one uniquely barcoded TCR beta cDNA molecule for every two T cells. The study measured age-related changes in TCR beta repertoire diversity using deep sequencing normalized with unique cDNA molecular identifiers. Four age groups were formed from the donors: young (average roughly 15 years), middle-aged (just under 40), aged (62) and long-lived (around 82). The study analyzed two additional independent replicas of 1 million unique cDNA reads from the same blood draw for two donors, one aged 18 to 30 and one aged 80 or older.

This clonotype was detected only a few times. It has no known antigen specificity. Base qualities are not provided; no much larger clone lies one nucleotide away. Donors were approximately 42 systemically healthy Caucasian individuals from Russia aged roughly 6 to 90 years. Roughly 11 milliliters of peripheral blood were drawn from each donor into EDTA-treated Vacutainer tubes. Ficoll-Paque density-gradient centrifugation was used to isolate PBMCs, with at least 6.5 million per sample. Trizol reagent was used to extract total RNA from the PBMCs, yielding at least 5.5 micrograms per sample. For every donor, flow cytometry on a PBMC aliquot measured the percentage of naive CD45RAhigh/CD27high T cells. What the work shows at the level of the full study, not this receptor alone: The percentage of naive T cells measured by flow cytometry correlated strongly with observed TCR beta diversity. Because donor CMV infection status was unknown, age-related changes in expanded clonotypes were potentially confounded. Estimates of total diversity from one million sequenced T cells were regarded as lower bounds and underestimates. Observed TCR beta diversity per million T cells fell roughly linearly with age, and a significant reduction was already apparent by age around 40. Bulk unsorted PBMC profiling prevented conclusive comparison of naive and antigen-experienced compartments. Compared with the aged group, the long-lived group had more naive CD4+ T cells, fewer expanded clones and increased TCR diversity, a pattern suggesting age selection.

Library preparation employed 5' RACE. Sequenced using an Illumina HiSeq 2500. A second roughly 7 to 12 cycle PCR used a sample-barcoded 5' primer and a J-beta primer mix. A template-switch 5' adaptor carrying 12 random nucleotides introduced a unique molecular identifier onto each TCR beta cDNA molecule. Each sample yielded at least 2.5 million CDR3-containing paired-end reads. All of the RNA was converted into first-strand cDNA using the Mint cDNA synthesis kit, with a TRBC-specific oligonucleotide serving as the primer. Following uracil-DNA glycosylase treatment, all cDNA underwent a first 18-cycle PCR with the universal primers M1SS and BC2_uni_R. Turning to the authors' computational methods: For normalization, 1 million high-quality reads were randomly selected from each sample, with every read carrying a distinct molecular identifier. Instead of being binned into consensus sequences, reads with shared molecular identifiers were discarded. CDR3 identification, clonotype clustering and error correction used MiTCR with a Q25 quality threshold and the strictest error-elimination algorithm. Lower-bound total TCR beta diversity was estimated with a nonparametric unseen species model using Euler transformation. In-frame beta chains were kept once TCRdb had trimmed the public reads at Q25 with fastp and called clones with MiXCR. CDR3 protein sequences are deduplicated, and each keeps its most common genes and DNA. TCRdb's processing, not the study's, gives the V and J calls here. The sample table holds 750,000 to 1,000,000 distinct CDR3 sequences, of which under 35% were seen once. Jointly, the top ten make up about 10% of the sample.

The data were also submitted as part of a second study, on T cells of mothers and their children. The second investigation adds: Nine systemically healthy Caucasian individuals served as donors, namely three mothers together with their six children. cDNA synthesis used all of the extracted RNA, with around 1.5 ug of RNA in each 15 ul reaction. In the second PCR, the M1S primer added sample barcodes and 2-4 random nucleotides. Over 9 million TCR beta CDR3 reads came from each mother, compared with several million reads from each child. TCR recombination output is similarly shaped by thymic selection in related and unrelated pairs, with a minor effect exerted by inherited differences. Related mother-child pairs always showed normalized repertoire overlap that was slightly higher than in unrelated mother-child pairs, though the difference was never significant. No persistent microchimeric T cell clones were detected, at a sensitivity of roughly 96 clones per million clonotypes. To look for features that set related mother-child pairs apart from unrelated individuals, the researchers ran deep NGS to compare the TCR beta repertoires of mothers and children. On average, the children were about 12 +/- 4 years old, while the mothers were approximately 40 +/- 4 years old. After adapter ligation with NEBNext reagents, the libraries were sequenced on Illumina HiSeq 2000 with 100+100 nt paired-end reads. Mother and child libraries were prepared a month apart and sequenced in separate runs to prevent cross-contamination. For each donor, somewhere between about 450,000 and 2,000,000 distinct TCR beta clonotypes were identified. Naive TCR beta clonotypes were estimated from low-frequency clonotypes matched to each donor's FACS-determined naive share, without sorting.

This clonotype originated in a woman in her thirties or forties in good health. The sequenced sample consisted of blood.

CDR3 protein: CASSDWGQSTDTQYF. The bases read TGTGCCAGCAGCGACTGGGGGCAAAGCACAGATACGCAGTATTTT. The chain is assembled from TRBV9 and TRBJ2-3; the D segment could be TRBD1, given 6 matching bases. The V end loses 3 bases and the J end loses 0 bases, and a stretch of 11 bases separates them. Inclusive of the bounding cysteine and phenylalanine, the CDR3 is 15 residues long. Only the CDR3 DNA stays, 45 bases, in frame from base 1. CDR1 and CDR2 are drawn from the germline V gene: SGDLS, YYNGEE.